The rows below give T cell receptor beta chains drawn from one sample of a study of CD8 T cells in Susac syndrome. TCRdb recomputed calls from the immunoSEQ multiplex PCR reads with MiXCR, one row per CDR3 protein. This table has approximately 140,000 distinct CDR3 sequences, 85% to 95% appearing once. Input material: CD4+ T cells from PBMCs. These receptors originate from a human donor with multiple sclerosis. Each CDR3 is given without its conserved first and last residue. The D gene is left open where the match is weak. Size is omitted from some rows. Given values are once, few, many or a class for expanded clones.

V: TRBV3-1
D: -
size: -
CDR3: ASSSTKTRGETQY

V: TRBV20-1
D: -
size: -
CDR3: SARDSRAVSYEQY

V: TRBV2
D: TRBD1
size: -
CDR3: ASSDGTGMSKNIQY

V: TRBV24-1
D: -
size: -
CDR3: ATSGHRQETQY

V: TRBV20-1
D: -
size: -
CDR3: SAMWETQY

V: TRBV6-1
D: -
size: -
CDR3: ASSSGTVSNQPQH

V: TRBV7-2
D: TRBD2
size: once
CDR3: ASSLFDLAAHF

V: TRBV2
D: TRBD1
size: once
CDR3: ASRGQGGPYEQY

V: TRBV3-1
D: -
size: -
CDR3: ASSPRTGGTLAF

V: TRBV6-1
D: -
size: once
CDR3: ASSEVQEWY

V: TRBV27
D: -
size: -
CDR3: ASSLGGSLGYT

V: TRBV29-1
D: -
size: -
CDR3: SVDGGQGRGTAF

V: TRBV12-3/TRBV12-4
D: -
size: -
CDR3: ASSYGRSEQY

V: TRBV27
D: -
size: -
CDR3: ASSNRDNEQF

V: TRBV30
D: TRBD1
size: -
CDR3: AWKGQGARDGYT

V: TRBV19
D: -
size: -
CDR3: ASTGGTDTQY

V: TRBV20-1
D: TRBD1
size: -
CDR3: SAPDRGRVNEQY

V: TRBV18
D: -
size: -
CDR3: ASSPIGGSGETQY

V: TRBV9
D: TRBD1
size: -
CDR3: ASSARTGGVDYGYT

V: TRBV4-3
D: TRBD2
size: -
CDR3: ASSQVWGGQETQY

V: TRBV27
D: -
size: -
CDR3: ASSLSTRTDTQY

V: TRBV4-1
D: -
size: -
CDR3: ASSQESAAAQY

V: TRBV7-9
D: -
size: -
CDR3: ASSLPRGEGNYGYT

V: TRBV7-9
D: -
size: -
CDR3: ASSLEGQRRFNEQF

V: TRBV15
D: TRBD1
size: -
CDR3: ATSMTGTGVLSEQY

V: TRBV7-8
D: -
size: -
CDR3: ASSRAGFDEQY